This TCR beta chain originates from a study of PD-1 blockade in classical Hodgkin lymphoma (dated by TCRdb to about 2020). Broadly, across the study: Nivolumab dosing was 3 mg/kg intravenously every 2 weeks, continuing until either disease progression or unacceptable toxicity. The study used TCR beta sequencing and CyTOF to define a peripheral blood immune signature of response to PD-1 blockade in classical Hodgkin lymphoma.

Note on this clone: Its cognate antigen has yet to be identified. Base quality data are lacking; no much larger clone is found one base away.

CDR1 and CDR2, looked up from the germline V gene, are MNHEY and SVGAGI. V is cut by 5 bases and J by 2 bases, and the space between the germline ends is 16 bases. The CDR3 numbers 15 residues from cysteine through phenylalanine. Only CDR3 DNA remains: 45 bases, in frame from the first base. What the time point label conveys for this sample: cycle 1 day 1 (C1D1), immediately before nivolumab initiation. Relapse after autologous stem cell transplantation had occurred in all trial patients, and cohorts A, B and C were distinguished by prior brentuximab vedotin exposure. The trial cohort was composed of about 54 patients with relapsed/refractory classical Hodgkin lymphoma, for whom complete response, partial response or progressive disease was recorded as best overall response. Single-agent nivolumab was administered to trial patients in the multi-cohort phase II CheckMate 205 trial. An independent review committee assessed best overall response by applying the 2007 International Working Group response criteria. Trial PBMCs were collected just before the start of nivolumab (C1D1) and during therapy at cycle 2 day 1 and cycle 4 day 1. Peripheral blood was collected in 8 mL Vacutainer Cell Preparation Tubes, from which PBMCs were isolated by centrifugation and then cryopreserved.

Genomic DNA was extracted with the Qiagen DNeasy kit from unsorted PBMCs and from negatively selected CD4+ and CD8+ fractions. TCR beta CDR3 regions were subjected to amplification by immunoSEQ multiplex PCR with primers that anneal to V and J segments. A synthetic immune receptor repertoire was used to minimize amplification bias, and remaining bias was computationally removed after sequencing. Per the authors' processing: Custom Python scripts were used to quantify repertoire diversity as the Shannon entropy index. Unsorted, CD4+ and CD8+ repertoires were analyzed separately, except in combined analyses where CD4+ and CD8+ sequences were merged in silico. Clonal expansion was defined as at least a 2-fold frequency increase after treatment relative to C1D1, with a pseudocount of 0.5 for undetected baseline clones. Clones with 0 or 1 copy at C1D1 were classified as singleton clones, and clones with 2 or more copies were classified as non-singleton clones. By matching protein sequences in sorted samples from the same patient, clones expanded in unsorted samples were annotated as CD4+, CD8+ or unknown. Wilcoxon tests on paired samples were used to test diversity changes from C1D1 to C4D1. Not all clones reach the TCRdb copy of this immuneACCESS table, which keeps in-frame sequences only. Checked studies attribute under half of the gap to unresolved V genes and leave the rest unexplained. V and J calls and clone size are given by that table; D and trimming were obtained from the DNA. The table for this sample lists more than 30,000 clones; about four fifths of them were counted only once. Jointly, the top ten make up around a third of the sample.

Summary of the overall study and its limitations: By C4D1, a significant rise was seen in CD4+ TCR diversity but not in CD8+ TCR diversity (p=0.0027 vs p=0.16), and the rise was most apparent among complete responders (p=0.02). Trial patients with a complete response had baseline diversity similar to that of newly diagnosed patients, while partial responders and progressors had significantly lower diversity. Patients starting nivolumab less than 1 year after ASCT had lower diversity and were excluded from later analyses to avoid confounding by immune reconstitution. The study covered only a single clinical trial cohort, and the causes of the repertoire differences, possibly disease activity or prior therapy, were still not defined. Baseline TCR diversity was reported to be lower in newly diagnosed patients than in healthy donors, and even lower in relapsed/refractory patients.

The sequencing here drew on peripheral blood mononuclear cells (PBMCs), taken at baseline. Recombination joined TRBV6-5 with TRBJ2-7; perhaps TRBD2 is the D gene, with 5 bases matching. This clonotype originated in a human donor with classical Hodgkin lymphoma. The CDR3 reads as follows: CASSITGIGPYEQYF. The nucleotide sequence is given as TGTGCCAGCAGTATAACCGGGATCGGACCCTACGAGCAGTACTTC.